These T cell receptor beta chains were read from a single sample in a study of T cell responses to AZD1222 COVID-19 vaccine. Method: immunoSEQ multiplex PCR; TCRdb's copy keeps in-frame clones and lacks some. Of about 120,000 clones in the sample, 90% were seen once. Sequences were derived from peripheral blood, sampled 28 days after the second dose of the MenACWY control vaccine. The receptors stem from an adult who received the MenACWY meningococcal vaccine as a control. Both conserved end residues are part of each CDR3. The D gene is left open where the match is weak. Size is stated for part of the rows, as once, few or many counts, or as a class when the clone is expanded.

D: NA
size: once
J: TRBJ2-1
V: TRBV20-1
CDR3: CSARGNNEQFF
DNA: TGCAGTGCTAGGGGTAACAATGAGCAGTTCTTC

D: NA
size: NA
J: TRBJ1-1
V: TRBV3-1/TRBV3-2
CDR3: CASSLRGGGGTEAFF
DNA: TGTGCCAGCAGCCTCCGGGGCGGGGGCGGGACTGAAGCTTTCTTT

D: NA
size: NA
J: TRBJ2-2
V: TRBV5-4
CDR3: CASSLVSNTGELFF
DNA: TGTGCCAGCAGCTTGGTTTCAAACACCGGGGAGCTGTTTTTT

D: TRBD1
size: once
J: TRBJ2-7
V: TRBV27
CDR3: CASSPPGRGLGEQYF
DNA: TGTGCCAGCAGTCCGCCAGGCAGGGGGCTCGGGGAGCAGTACTTC

D: NA
size: NA
J: TRBJ1-1
V: TRBV4-2
CDR3: CASSQDRVIGTEAFF
DNA: TGTGCCAGCAGCCAAGATCGAGTCATCGGCACTGAAGCTTTCTTT

D: NA
size: few
J: TRBJ1-5
V: TRBV19
CDR3: CASSMATGFIQHF
DNA: TGTGCCAGTAGTATGGCTACGGGCTTTATCCAGCATTTT

D: NA
size: once
J: TRBJ1-5
V: TRBV10-3
CDR3: CAISEFGNQPQHF
DNA: TGTGCCATCAGTGAGTTCGGCAATCAGCCCCAGCATTTT

D: NA
size: NA
J: TRBJ2-7
V: TRBV7-8
CDR3: CASSLVGRSYEQYF
DNA: TGTGCCAGCAGCTTAGTTGGAAGGTCCTACGAGCAGTACTTC

D: TRBD1
size: NA
J: TRBJ1-4
V: TRBV28
CDR3: CASHVGGQIATNEKLFF
DNA: TGTGCCAGCCACGTGGGGGGACAGATTGCAACTAATGAAAAACTGTTTTTT

D: TRBD2
size: NA
J: TRBJ2-4
V: TRBV14
CDR3: CASSLTRLAGGLAKNIQYF
DNA: TGTGCCAGCAGCCTCACTCGACTAGCGGGGGGGCTAGCCAAAAACATTCAGTACTTC

D: NA
size: NA
J: TRBJ1-1
V: TRBV7-2
CDR3: CASSLEGWNTEAFF
DNA: TGTGCCAGCAGCCTGGAGGGATGGAACACTGAAGCTTTCTTT

D: TRBD1
size: NA
J: TRBJ1-2
V: TRBV6-5
CDR3: CASSYAPQGALGYTF
DNA: TGTGCCAGCAGTTACGCGCCGCAGGGGGCGCTTGGCTACACCTTC

D: NA
size: NA
J: TRBJ2-3
V: TRBV4-3
CDR3: CASSQTGMANKDTQYF
DNA: TGCGCCAGCAGCCAAACCGGGATGGCGAATAAAGATACGCAGTATTTT

D: NA
size: NA
J: TRBJ2-3
V: TRBV6-2/TRBV6-3
CDR3: CASSIASSTDTQYF
DNA: TGTGCCAGCAGTATAGCGTCTAGCACAGATACGCAGTATTTT

D: TRBD2
size: NA
J: TRBJ2-1
V: TRBV9
CDR3: CASSVSVAGEYNEQFF
DNA: TGTGCCAGCAGCGTATCAGTAGCGGGAGAGTACAATGAGCAGTTCTTC

D: NA
size: NA
J: TRBJ1-5
V: TRBV7-2
CDR3: CASSDQANQPQHF
DNA: TGTGCCAGCAGCGATCAAGCCAATCAGCCCCAGCATTTT

D: NA
size: once
J: TRBJ1-1
V: TRBV7-9
CDR3: CASSSPAGRTEAFF
DNA: TGTGCCAGCAGCTCCCCCGCAGGGCGGACTGAAGCTTTCTTT

D: TRBD1
size: NA
J: TRBJ1-1
V: TRBV25-1
CDR3: CASNQRQGTEAFF
DNA: TGTGCCAGCAACCAAAGACAGGGCACTGAAGCTTTCTTT

D: NA
size: NA
J: TRBJ1-4
V: TRBV18
CDR3: CASSPVREMHEKLFF
DNA: TGTGCCAGCTCACCGGTTAGGGAGATGCATGAAAAACTGTTTTTT

D: NA
size: NA
J: TRBJ2-2
V: TRBV27
CDR3: CASRGRANTGELFF
DNA: TGTGCCAGCAGGGGACGGGCGAACACCGGGGAGCTGTTTTTT

D: NA
size: once
J: TRBJ2-7
V: TRBV4-1
CDR3: CASSQEGVLHSYEQYF
DNA: TGCGCCAGCAGCCAAGAAGGGGTTCTTCACTCCTACGAGCAGTACTTC

D: NA
size: NA
J: TRBJ2-7
V: TRBV18
CDR3: CASSPWKGTYEQYF
DNA: TGTGCCAGCTCACCATGGAAGGGGACCTACGAGCAGTACTTC

D: TRBD2
size: NA
J: TRBJ2-3
V: TRBV4-3
CDR3: CASSQDLAGGLNTQYF
DNA: TGCGCCAGCAGCCAAGATCTAGCGGGGGGCCTAAATACGCAGTATTTT

D: NA
size: NA
J: TRBJ1-2
V: TRBV2
CDR3: CASSDEATNYGYTF
DNA: TGTGCCAGCAGTGATGAGGCAACTAACTATGGCTACACCTTC

D: TRBD2
size: few
J: TRBJ2-2
V: TRBV13
CDR3: CASSLGRNSGRTGELFF
DNA: TGTGCCAGCAGCTTAGGCCGGAATAGCGGGAGGACCGGGGAGCTGTTTTTT

D: NA
size: once
J: TRBJ2-5
V: TRBV7-6
CDR3: CASSFLGPQETQYF
DNA: TGTGCCAGCAGCTTCTTGGGCCCACAAGAGACCCAGTACTTC

D: TRBD1
size: NA
J: TRBJ1-1
V: TRBV30
CDR3: CAWASRTGLNTEAFF
DNA: TGTGCCTGGGCCTCGCGGACAGGGTTGAACACTGAAGCTTTCTTT

D: NA
size: NA
J: TRBJ2-1
V: TRBV7-2
CDR3: CASSWYAGFNRDNAQFF
DNA: TGTGCCAGCAGCTGGTATGCCGGTTTCAACAGGGACAATGCGCAGTTCTTC

D: TRBD1
size: once
J: TRBJ1-4
V: TRBV5-1
CDR3: CATSQGGPNEKLFF
DNA: TGCGCCACCAGTCAGGGGGGCCCGAATGAAAAACTGTTTTTT

D: TRBD1
size: NA
J: TRBJ2-1
V: TRBV27
CDR3: CASSGLDRGRGNEQFF
DNA: TGTGCCAGCAGTGGGCTCGACAGGGGGCGTGGGAATGAGCAGTTCTTC

D: NA
size: NA
J: TRBJ1-2
V: TRBV19
CDR3: CASFDSRGAFYGYTF
DNA: TGTGCCAGTTTTGACTCAAGAGGGGCTTTCTATGGCTACACCTTC

D: NA
size: few
J: TRBJ1-1
V: TRBV5-6
CDR3: CASSLGGRNTEAFF
DNA: TGTGCCAGCAGCTTGGGCGGAAGGAACACTGAAGCTTTCTTT

D: NA
size: NA
J: TRBJ1-1
V: TRBV18
CDR3: CASSPADGTEAFF
DNA: TGTGCCAGCTCACCGGCGGACGGCACTGAAGCTTTCTTT

D: NA
size: NA
J: TRBJ2-7
V: TRBV28
CDR3: CASRTPESSYEQYF
DNA: TGTGCCAGCAGAACGCCGGAAAGCTCCTACGAGCAGTACTTC

D: TRBD1
size: NA
J: TRBJ1-5
V: TRBV19
CDR3: CASWAGGTQPQHF
DNA: TGTGCCAGTTGGGCAGGGGGCACTCAGCCCCAGCATTTT

D: NA
size: NA
J: TRBJ1-4
V: TRBV28
CDR3: CASSFPDSFNEKLFF
DNA: TGTGCCAGCAGTTTTCCGGACAGCTTTAATGAAAAACTGTTTTTT

D: TRBD1
size: NA
J: TRBJ1-1
V: TRBV18
CDR3: CASSVQGAVKNTEAFF
DNA: TGTGCCAGCTCAGTCCAGGGGGCTGTTAAGAACACTGAAGCTTTCTTT

D: NA
size: NA
J: TRBJ2-1
V: TRBV3-1/TRBV3-2
CDR3: CASSQGSAGWYNEQFF
DNA: TGTGCCAGCAGCCAAGGTTCAGCGGGTTGGTACAATGAGCAGTTCTTC

D: NA
size: NA
J: TRBJ2-7
V: TRBV25-1
CDR3: CASSSSSRPPYEQYF
DNA: TGTGCCAGCAGTTCCTCCTCGCGACCCCCATACGAGCAGTACTTC

D: NA
size: few
J: TRBJ2-2
V: TRBV12-3/TRBV12-4
CDR3: CASSKWATGELFF
DNA: TGTGCCAGCTCCAAATGGGCCACCGGGGAGCTGTTTTTT

D: TRBD2
size: NA
J: TRBJ2-1
V: TRBV7-6
CDR3: CASSLWLAGVGNEQFF
DNA: TGTGCCAGCAGCTTGTGGCTAGCGGGAGTGGGGAATGAGCAGTTCTTC

D: TRBD1
size: NA
J: TRBJ1-2
V: TRBV6-4
CDR3: CASSVGTGYGYTF
DNA: TGTGCCAGCAGTGTCGGGACAGGCTATGGCTACACCTTC

D: TRBD2
size: NA
J: TRBJ2-7
V: TRBV4-1
CDR3: CASFSGSSTHSYEQYF
DNA: TGCGCCAGTTTTAGCGGGAGTTCGACCCACTCCTACGAGCAGTACTTC

D: TRBD1
size: NA
J: TRBJ2-1
V: TRBV5-1
CDR3: CASYSGQTYNEQFF
DNA: TGCGCCAGTTACTCGGGACAGACCTACAATGAGCAGTTCTTC

D: NA
size: NA
J: TRBJ2-1
V: TRBV5-1
CDR3: CASREGRNEQFF
DNA: TGCGCCAGCAGGGAGGGCCGGAATGAGCAGTTCTTC

D: NA
size: NA
J: TRBJ2-1
V: TRBV10-2
CDR3: CASSVLAASYNEQFF
DNA: TGCGCCAGCAGTGTTTTAGCGGCCTCCTACAATGAGCAGTTCTTC

D: NA
size: NA
J: TRBJ1-2
V: TRBV5-6
CDR3: CASSLGSYGYTF
DNA: TGTGCCAGCAGCTTAGGCAGCTATGGCTACACCTTC

D: TRBD1
size: NA
J: TRBJ1-5
V: TRBV19
CDR3: CASSIGTGRISNQPQHF
DNA: TGTGCCAGTAGTATTGGGACAGGGAGAATTAGCAATCAGCCCCAGCATTTT